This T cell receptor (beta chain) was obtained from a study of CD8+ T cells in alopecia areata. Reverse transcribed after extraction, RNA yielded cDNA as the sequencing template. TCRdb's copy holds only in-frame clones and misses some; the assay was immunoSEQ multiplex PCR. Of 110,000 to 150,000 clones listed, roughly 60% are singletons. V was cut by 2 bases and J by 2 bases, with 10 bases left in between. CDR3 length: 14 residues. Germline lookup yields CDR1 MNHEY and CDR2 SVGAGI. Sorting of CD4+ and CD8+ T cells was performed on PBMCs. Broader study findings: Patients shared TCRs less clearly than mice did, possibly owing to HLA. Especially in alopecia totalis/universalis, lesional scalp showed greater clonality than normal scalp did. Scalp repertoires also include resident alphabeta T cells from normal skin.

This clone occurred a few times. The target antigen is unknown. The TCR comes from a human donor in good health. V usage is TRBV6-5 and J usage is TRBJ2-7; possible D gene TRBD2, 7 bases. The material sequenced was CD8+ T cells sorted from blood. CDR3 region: CASSYRGGAYEQYF. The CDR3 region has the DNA TGTGCCAGCAGTTACAGGGGGGGAGCCTACGAGCAGTACTTC.